These 17 T cell receptor beta chains were sequenced from one sample in a study of T cell clonotyping in hematopoietic cell transplantation. Profiling relied on immunoSEQ multiplex PCR, and the TCRdb table lists in-frame clones only, not all of them. This sample has approximately 6,400 clones, with around 82% found just once. The sample in question was peripheral blood mononuclear cells, obtained 180 days after allogeneic stem cell transplant. The receptor set was obtained from a male patient aged 65-79 years who had an allogeneic stem cell transplant from an unrelated donor, so T cells may come from the graft donor. Some clones in this sample may be carry-over from other donors' samples.

The chain links TRBV15 to TRBJ2-7; a weak D match, TRBD1 (6 bases). Trimming took off 3 bases at V and 6 bases at J, with 15 bases between the two ends. Per the germline V gene, CDR1 is LNHNV and CDR2 is YYDKDF (reference sequence). The CDR3 covers 14 residues. CDR3 region: CATSSLIGGSEQYF. As DNA, the CDR3 is TGTGCCACCAGCAGTCTAATAGGGGGAAGCGAGCAGTACTTC.

The CDR3 loop reads CSVGSGEDQPQHF. CDR3 DNA: TGCAGCGTTGGGTCAGGGGAGGATCAGCCCCAGCATTTT. V and J are TRBV29-1 and TRBJ1-5; D may be TRBD1 (6 bases). Trimming stripped 4 bases from V and 5 bases from J, with 12 bases between. Germline CDR1 is SQVTM and CDR2 is ANQGSEA. This CDR3 has 13 residues.

V usage is TRBV28 and J usage is TRBJ2-1; 12 positions match TRBD2. The CDR3 consists of 13 residues. Germline assignment: CDR1 MDHEN and CDR2 SYDVKM. Trimming removed 6 bases from V and 10 bases from J; junction bases left unmatched: 4. The CDR3, as DNA: TGTGCCAGCAGCGACGGGACTAGCGGGGAGCAGTTCTTC. Its protein product is CASSDGTSGEQFF.

This clone was recorded a few times. The J gene is TRBJ2-7, the V gene TRBV4-2; 7 positions agree with TRBD2. Germline V gene data show CDR1 as LGHNA and CDR2 as YNFKEQ. CDR3 length: 16 amino acids. V trimming: 7 bases; J trimming: 3 bases; junction bases outside the gene matches: 15. Here the CDR3 reads CASTALLGASGYEQYF. DNA of the CDR3: TGTGCCAGCACCGCGCTTCTTGGGGCTAGCGGCTACGAGCAGTACTTC.

This clone was detected only once. The rearrangement links TRBV5-6 to TRBJ1-2; D call uncertain. Germline assignment: CDR1 SGHDT and CDR2 YYEEEE. The V gene lost 4 bases and the J gene lost 0 bases, with 10 bases spanning the gap. CDR3 size: 14 residues. The CDR3: CASSPGRPNYGYTF. CDR3 bases: TGTGCCAGCAGCCCGGGCAGGCCTAACTATGGCTACACCTTC.

A few counts support this clone. CDR3 in amino acids: CASSFTGPLNEKLFF. In DNA form, the CDR3 reads TGTGCCAGCAGTTTTACAGGGCCCCTTAATGAAAAACTGTTTTTT. The chain employs TRBV28 and TRBJ1-4, with a tentative D call TRBD1 (6 bases). V lost 3 bases, J lost 4 bases, and 12 bases lay in between. This CDR3 spans 15 amino acids. Germline assignment: CDR1 MDHEN and CDR2 SYDVKM.

V and J are TRBV7-2 and TRBJ2-1; tentatively, D is TRBD1 or TRBD2 (6 bases each). Germline CDR1 reads SGHTA; CDR2 reads FQGNSA. The CDR3 sequence is 13 residues long. The ends were cut back, 3 bases at V and 7 bases at J, with 10 bases in the middle. CDR3 protein: CASSFRGRNEQFF. As DNA, the CDR3 is TGTGCCAGCAGCTTTAGGGGGAGGAATGAGCAGTTCTTC.

This clone rates as large (0.1 to 1%). This chain connects TRBV13 to TRBJ2-2; TRBD2 matches 8 bases. CDR1 is PRHDT, CDR2 FYEKMQ, per germline (reference sequence). The CDR3 sequence is 16 residues long. J lost 0 bases, V lost 5 bases, and 5 bases had no gene match. This CDR3 is CASSPWTSTNTGELFF. Written as DNA, the CDR3 is TGTGCCAGCAGCCCCTGGACTAGCACGAACACCGGGGAGCTGTTTTTT.

This clone has just one count. The chain joins TRBV28 to TRBJ2-7, with D tentatively TRBD2 (7 bases). This CDR3 comprises 16 residues. V lost 2 bases and J lost 0, with 14 bases in between. In germline, CDR1 is MDHEN, CDR2 SYDVKM. The CDR3 nucleotides are TGTGCCAGCAGTTTACGGGGGGCAGGCGCCTCCTACGAGCAGTACTTC. Protein sequence: CASSLRGAGASYEQYF.

In its sample, this clone is medium-sized (0.01 to 0.1%). V usage is TRBV5-6 and J usage is TRBJ1-1; D might be TRBD1 (6 bases). This CDR3 has 14 residues. The V gene lost 0 bases and the J gene lost 4 bases, with 10 bases spanning the gap. CDR1 is SGHDT, CDR2 YYEEEE, per germline. The chain's CDR3 is CASSLAGGPTEAFF. DNA of the CDR3: TGTGCCAGCAGCTTGGCGGGGGGCCCCACTGAAGCTTTCTTT.

The chain uses TRBV6-6 and TRBJ1-2; D is possibly TRBD1 (5 bases). Trimming removed 5 bases from V and 4 bases from J, with 11 bases in between. In germline, CDR1 is MNHNY, CDR2 SVGAGI (reference sequence). The CDR3 contains 13 residues. The CDR3 loop reads CASSQGLLYGYTF. The CDR3 DNA reads TGTGCCAGCAGTCAGGGACTGCTCTATGGCTACACCTTC.

Only one count was recorded for this clone. The chain uses TRBV7-2 and TRBJ1-5, with TRBD1 as a possible D gene (5 bases). This CDR3 is 14 amino acids long. From germline, CDR1 is SGHTA and CDR2 FQGNSA. The V gene lost 6 bases and the J gene lost 4 bases, with 13 bases spanning the gap. CDR3 region: CASSPDSNNQPQHF. The CDR3 DNA follows: TGTGCCAGCAGTCCAGACAGTAATAATCAGCCCCAGCATTTT.

The rearrangement joins TRBV5-8 to TRBJ2-3, with D tentatively TRBD1 or TRBD2 (5 bases each). The germline CDR1 and CDR2 sequences are SGHTS and YDEGEE. The length of the CDR3 is 14 residues. Trimming cost V 4 bases and J 1 base, with 10 bases left between them. The CDR3 DNA sequence: TGTGCCAGCAGCCGGGGACCGGGCACAGATACGCAGTATTTT. This translates into CASSRGPGTDTQYF. The full variable domain, rest sourced from reference TRBV5-8 and TRBJ2-3, is EAGVTQSPTHLIKTRGQQATLRCSPISGHTSVYWYQQALGLGLQFLLWYDEGEERNRGNFPPRFSGRQFPNYSSELNVNALELEDSALYLCASSRGPGTDTQYFGPGTRLTVL.

This chain joins TRBV7-2 and TRBJ2-7; D possibly corresponds to TRBD2 (6 bases). The V end was cut by 5 bases, the J end by 0 bases, with 11 bases between. The CDR3 runs 14 residues. Germline V gives CDR1 SGHTA, CDR2 FQGNSA. CDR3 bases: TGTGCCAGCAGCCAGGGACTGCACTCCTACGAGCAGTACTTC. Protein product: CASSQGLHSYEQYF.

The CDR3 spells CASSKGGLAGNNEQFF. CDR3 DNA: TGCGCCAGCAGCAAAGGGGGACTAGCGGGAAATAATGAGCAGTTCTTC. The chain employs TRBV5-1 and TRBJ2-1, with 13 bases matching TRBD2. J lost 7 bases, V lost 4 bases, and 8 bases had no gene match. The germline V gene has CDR1 SGHRS and CDR2 YFSETQ. This CDR3 is built from 16 residues.

The J gene is TRBJ2-3, the V gene TRBV21-1. TRBV21-1 constitutes a pseudogene. The CDR3 extends over 16 amino acids. CDR3 nucleotides: TGTGCCAGCAGCAAAGGAGGGATGGGGGGCACAGATACGCAGTATTTT. Translated: CASSKGGMGGTDTQYF.

V is TRBV7-9 and J is TRBJ1-5; TRBD1 might be the D (6 bases). Germline CDR1 and CDR2: SEHNR and FQNEAQ (reference sequence). V was trimmed by 3 bases and J by 0 bases, leaving 9 bases between them. The CDR3 extends over 15 amino acids. CDR3 sequence (DNA): TGTGCCAGCAGCTTGTCAGGGGATAGCAATCAGCCCCAGCATTTT. The encoded protein is CASSLSGDSNQPQHF.